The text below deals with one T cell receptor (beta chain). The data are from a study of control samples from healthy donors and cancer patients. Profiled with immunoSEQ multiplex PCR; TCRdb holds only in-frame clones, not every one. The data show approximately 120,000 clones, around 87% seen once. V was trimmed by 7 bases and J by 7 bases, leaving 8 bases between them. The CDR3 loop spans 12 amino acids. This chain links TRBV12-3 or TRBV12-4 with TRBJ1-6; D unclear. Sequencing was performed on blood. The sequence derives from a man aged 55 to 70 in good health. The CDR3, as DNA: TGTGCCAGCACGGCGGGAAATTCACCCCTCCACTTT. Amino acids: CASTAGNSPLHF.